Below are 30 T cell receptor beta chains sequenced from a single sample in a study of T cells in Graves' hyperthyroidism and ophthalmopathy. Template material for amplifying TCR beta CDR3 regions consisted of RNA transcripts. The TCR CDR3 was amplified in a first-round RT-PCR using the HTBI primer set. One entry per CDR3 protein, called by TCRdb with MiXCR from the multiplex PCR reads. The table includes under 650,000 distinct CDR3 sequences, roughly 16% detected once. Sequenced: blood. These receptor sequences come from a woman aged 25 to 39 with Graves' hyperthyroidism.

This clonotype was counted between two and nine times. The chain carries TRBV6-1 and TRBJ1-6, with a possible D match to TRBD1 (5 bases). The V end lost 3 bases, the J end lost 9 bases, and 18 bases lay between the germline ends. CDR1 is MNHNS, CDR2 SASEGT, per germline. This CDR3 region has 16 residues. CDR3: CASSDFGTGRGSPLHF. As DNA, the CDR3 is TGTGCCAGCAGTGACTTCGGGACGGGCCGCGGTTCACCCCTCCACTTT.

V and J are TRBV19 and TRBJ2-1, with unresolved D. Trimming pared 10 bases from V and 9 bases from J, leaving 13 bases between. The CDR3 totals 11 residues. CDR1 and CDR2 from the germline V gene are LNHDA and SQIVND (reference sequence). CDR3: CATRVSGEQFF. CDR3 nucleotides: TGTGCCACCCGAGTGTCAGGTGAGCAGTTCTTC.

The chain employs TRBV7-9 and TRBJ1-5; D is uncertain. Germline lookup yields CDR1 SEHNR and CDR2 FQNEAQ (reference sequence). Trimming stripped 4 bases from V and 5 bases from J, with 6 bases between. There are 12 residues in the CDR3. The chain's CDR3 is CASSWLDQPQHF. CDR3 bases: TGTGCCAGCAGCTGGCTGGATCAGCCCCAGCATTTT.

Only a few counts were recorded for this clonotype. V gene TRBV4-1 combines with J gene TRBJ1-6, with 8 bases lining up with TRBD1. The V segment lost 0 bases and the J segment 9 bases; nucleotides outside the gene matches: 4. This CDR3 is 15 amino acids long. CDR1 and CDR2 (germline): MGHRA, YSYEKL. CDR3 region: CASSQDDRGLSPLHF. DNA for the CDR3: TGCGCCAGCAGCCAAGACGACAGGGGCCTTTCACCCCTCCACTTT.

This clonotype was counted a few times. The chain couples TRBV12-3 or TRBV12-4 to TRBJ2-6; D remains ambiguous. Between the trimmed V and J ends, which lost 7 bases and 0 bases, there was a span of 10 bases. The CDR3 spans 15 residues. This CDR3 reads CASNSRNSGANVLTF. The CDR3 DNA follows: TGTGCCAGCAATTCCCGGAACTCTGGGGCCAACGTCCTGACTTTC.

In this sample, this clonotype turned up many times. The CDR3 region is CSASTPRASGITDTQYF. CDR3 bases: TGCAGTGCCAGCACCCCTAGGGCTAGCGGGATCACAGATACGCAGTATTTT. The chain links TRBV20-1 to TRBJ2-3; 9 bases match TRBD2. Looked up from germline, CDR1 is DFQATT and CDR2 is SNEGSKA (reference sequence). With 6 bases clipped from V and 2 bases from J, the junction kept 15 bases outside the gene matches. This CDR3 comprises 17 residues.

J is TRBJ2-7 and V is TRBV20-1; no clear D. CDR3 length: 11 residues. With 3 bases removed from V and 7 bases from J, the gap between germline ends came to 10 bases. The V gene's germline CDR1 is DFQATT and CDR2 SNEGSKA (reference sequence). The CDR3 loop is CSARVSEEQYF. The CDR3 DNA reads as TGCAGTGCTAGGGTCTCCGAGGAGCAGTACTTC.

Ten or more counts support this clonotype. The chain is built from TRBV7-2 and TRBJ1-5; D possibly corresponds to TRBD1 (6 bases). Germline V CDR1 and CDR2: SGHTA, FQGNSA. This CDR3 region has 17 residues. Trimming removed 2 bases from V and 0 bases from J, with 14 bases in between. In DNA, the CDR3 is TGTGCCAGCAGCTTAAACTTAAACAGGGATAGCAATCAGCCCCAGCATTTT. It yields the protein CASSLNLNRDSNQPQHF.

This clonotype was recorded many times. The rearrangement uses TRBV12-3 or TRBV12-4 and TRBJ1-2; perhaps TRBD1 as D (6 bases). Trimming shortened V by 1 base and J by 7 bases, and 10 bases separated the two germline ends. CDR3 length: 13 residues. DNA of the CDR3: TGTGCCAGCAGTTTAGACAGGGCAAGTGGCTACACCTTC. It yields the protein CASSLDRASGYTF.

Many counts were recorded for this clonotype. The chain is built from TRBV3-1 and TRBJ1-2; TRBD1 might be the D (6 bases). CDR1 and CDR2 from the germline V gene are LGHDT and YNNKEL (reference sequence). CDR3 length: 14 amino acids. Trimming took 2 bases from V and 6 from J, leaving 13 bases between them. Here the CDR3 reads CASSQNSGEDGYTF. In DNA, the CDR3 is TGTGCCAGCAGCCAAAATTCAGGGGAGGATGGCTACACCTTC. Drawing the rest from reference TRBV3-1 and TRBJ1-2, the complete variable domain is DTAVSQTPKYLVTQMGNDKSIKCEQNLGHDTMYWYKQDSKKFLKIMFSYNNKELIINETVPNRFSPKSPDKAHLNLHINSLELGDSAVYFCASSQNSGEDGYTFGSGTRLTVV.

V and J are TRBV20-1 and TRBJ2-5, with TRBD2 matching 9 bases. After removal of 3 bases from V and 6 bases from J, the junction contained 2 bases not matched to a gene. The germline gives CDR1 DFQATT, CDR2 SNEGSKA (reference sequence). The CDR3 runs 12 residues. This CDR3 is CSASLAGKTQYF. The DNA for the CDR3 is TGCAGTGCTAGTCTAGCGGGAAAGACCCAGTACTTC.

Ten or more counts support this clonotype. The chain carries TRBV15 and TRBJ2-3; 7 bases are a match to TRBD2. Trimming cost V 3 bases and J 6 bases; bases outside gene matches: 9. Looked up from germline, CDR1 is LNHNV and CDR2 is YYDKDF (reference sequence). The CDR3 consists of 15 residues. CDR3 loop: CATSRTRLAPDTQYF. Written as DNA, the CDR3 is TGTGCCACCAGCAGGACGCGACTAGCCCCGGATACGCAGTATTTT.

V and J are TRBV28 and TRBJ2-7, with 7 bases matching TRBD1. The CDR3 runs to 14 residues. Germline assignment: CDR1 MDHEN and CDR2 SYDVKM. J was trimmed by 3 bases and V by 3 bases; bases with no gene match: 5. DNA of the CDR3: TGTGCCAGCAGTTTCTGGGCAGGGGGCTACGAGCAGTACTTC. Protein product: CASSFWAGGYEQYF.

Many counts were recorded for this clonotype. The CDR3 DNA sequence: TGTGCCAGTAGTAGGCCAAATATAGCGGGGGCCTACAATGAGCAGTTCTTC. It translates to CASSRPNIAGAYNEQFF. V is TRBV19 and J is TRBJ2-1; 9 bases agree with TRBD2. CDR3 length: 17 amino acids. Germline loops: CDR1 LNHDA, CDR2 SQIVND (reference sequence). The ends lost 4 bases at V and 2 bases at J; junction bases unmatched: 9.

Turning to this clonotype: A much larger clone lies one base from this, so it may be a read error. As DNA, the CDR3 is TGCAGTGCTAGAGATCGGCTAGCGGCCCAAGAGACCCTGTACTTC. Its protein is CSARDRLAAQETLYF. This chain connects TRBV20-1 to TRBJ2-5, with 7 bases identical to TRBD2. CDR1 and CDR2 from the germline V gene are DFQATT and SNEGSKA (reference sequence). The length of the CDR3 is 15 residues.

In its sample, this clonotype was seen many times. The rearrangement links TRBV2 to TRBJ2-1; 10 nucleotides align to TRBD2. Germline lookup yields CDR1 SNHLY and CDR2 FYNNEI. J was trimmed by 4 bases and V by 4 bases; bases with no gene match: 1. This CDR3 contains 14 residues. The CDR3 region is CASSGLAGYNEQFF. The CDR3 DNA reads as TGTGCCAGCAGTGGACTAGCGGGTTACAATGAGCAGTTCTTC.

This chain uses TRBV28 with TRBJ1-2; 9 bases map to TRBD1. The CDR3 is made up of 15 amino acids. J gave up 8 bases and V 3 bases, and 10 bases lay outside the gene matches. Germline CDR1 reads MDHEN; CDR2 reads SYDVKM. In DNA, the CDR3 is TGTGCCAGCAGTTTCGGTGACCGGGACAGGGTCGGCTACACCTTC. It codes for CASSFGDRDRVGYTF.

This clonotype was recorded once. This chain joins TRBV20-1 and TRBJ1-6; D gene uncertain. CDR3 length: 15 amino acids. From germline, CDR1 is DFQATT and CDR2 SNEGSKA (reference sequence). Trimming left V 5 bases short and J 6 bases short, with 17 bases between. CDR3 residues: CSASLSGSRNSPLHF. The CDR3 DNA is TGCAGTGCTTCTCTGTCGGGCAGTCGTAATTCACCCCTCCACTTT.

At least ten counts were recorded for this clonotype. V gene TRBV27 combines with J gene TRBJ1-2; TRBD1 matches 8 bases. The CDR3 contains 16 residues. From germline, CDR1 is MNHEY and CDR2 SMNVEV (reference sequence). V dropped 1 base and J dropped 8; count of bases not matched to a gene: 12. The CDR3 bases are TGTGCCAGCAGTTTATTTTACAGGGGGGACCCGGGGGGCTACACCTTC. This sequence encodes CASSLFYRGDPGGYTF.

This clonotype was detected many times. This chain joins TRBV7-2 and TRBJ1-5; D is unresolved. Germline CDR1 is SGHTA and CDR2 is FQGNSA. CDR3 length equals 15 residues. V was clipped by 5 bases and J by 3 bases, with 14 bases between them. In DNA, the CDR3 is TGTGCCAGCAGCCCGCATCTCCTCCCCAATCAGCCCCAGCATTTT. Its translation is CASSPHLLPNQPQHF.

Comments on this clonotype: A much bigger clone sits one base away, suggesting this may be a read error. The chain carries TRBV20-1 and TRBJ1-6; D possibly corresponds to TRBD1 (5 bases). Germline CDR1 and CDR2: DFQATT and SNEGSKA (reference sequence). The CDR3 totals 15 residues. The CDR3 DNA reads TGCAGTGCTAGAGTCAGGCAGGGCGATAATTCACCCCTCTACTTT. Translated: CSARVRQGDNSPLYF.

J is TRBJ2-1 and V is TRBV14; no clear D gene. The CDR3 spans 12 residues. V was clipped by 5 bases and J by 8 bases, with 10 bases between them. Germline V gene sequence: CDR1 SGHDN, CDR2 FVKESK. This CDR3 is CASSYAVYEQFF. In DNA, the CDR3 is TGTGCCAGCAGCTATGCAGTGTATGAGCAGTTCTTC. Full variable domain (remainder filled in from reference TRBV14 and TRBJ2-1): EAGVTQFPSHSVIEKGQTVTLRCDPISGHDNLYWYRRVMGKEIKFLLHFVKESKQDESGMPNNRFLAERTGGTYSTLKVQPAELEDSGVYFCASSYAVYEQFFGPGTRLTVL.

The genes are TRBV28 and TRBJ2-3; TRBD2 aligns across 8 bases. Germline loops: CDR1 MDHEN, CDR2 SYDVKM. With V trimmed by 6 bases and J by 6 bases, 5 bases remained unmatched. The CDR3 loop spans 13 amino acids. CDR3 coding DNA: TGTGCCAGCAGCCACGGGGGGGGGGATACGCAGTATTTT. Its translation: CASSHGGGDTQYF.

This clonotype was recorded at least ten times. The rearrangement joins TRBV28 to TRBJ2-7, with 9 bases that match TRBD2. CDR3 length: 15 residues. CDR1 and CDR2 (germline): MDHEN, SYDVKM. Unmatched junction bases numbered 9, after V lost 6 bases and J lost 3 bases. The chain's CDR3 is CASSSPGLAVYEQYF. The CDR3 coding sequence is TGTGCCAGCAGCTCCCCGGGACTAGCAGTCTACGAGCAGTACTTC.

This clonotype has only a few counts. The chain carries TRBV29-1 and TRBJ1-5, with 7 nucleotides matching TRBD1. The germline CDR1 and CDR2 sequences are SQVTM and ANQGSEA. V dropped 4 bases and J dropped 11; count of bases not matched to a gene: 5. This CDR3 contains 11 residues. This CDR3 reads CSVATGTAQHF. The CDR3 DNA follows: TGCAGCGTTGCGACCGGGACAGCCCAGCATTTT.

This clonotype was counted at least ten times. This sequence joins TRBV28 and TRBJ2-5; D is possibly TRBD2 (6 bases). V shed 9 bases and J shed 1 base, with 15 bases lying between them. The CDR3 sequence is 14 residues long. Looked up from germline, CDR1 is MDHEN and CDR2 is SYDVKM. The CDR3 DNA is TGTGCCAGTAAGCCAGCGGGCGGCCAAGAGACCCAGTACTTC. Translating gives CASKPAGGQETQYF.

The J gene is TRBJ2-7, the V gene TRBV7-9; D is perhaps TRBD1 (7 bases). The CDR3 is made up of 15 amino acids. The germline V gene encodes CDR1 SEHNR and CDR2 FQNEAQ (reference sequence). Trimming removed 4 bases at V and 4 bases at J, with 17 bases between. The CDR3 sequence: CASSYGQQGGYEQYF. Here the CDR3 DNA reads TGTGCCAGCAGCTATGGTCAGCAGGGGGGTTACGAGCAGTACTTC.

The gene calls are TRBV2 and TRBJ2-2; perhaps TRBD2 as D (5 bases). Germline assignment: CDR1 SNHLY and CDR2 FYNNEI. This CDR3 spans 15 amino acids. Trimming removed 3 bases from V and 7 bases from J, with 15 bases in between. The DNA of the CDR3 is TGTGCCAGCAGTGATAGGAGGCGGAATATCGGGGAGCTGTTTTTT. Encoded protein: CASSDRRRNIGELFF.

Many counts were recorded for this clonotype. This chain connects TRBV20-1 to TRBJ2-7; 10 nucleotides match TRBD2. The CDR3 totals 13 residues. Per germline, CDR1 DFQATT and CDR2 SNEGSKA (reference sequence). V was pared by 6 bases and J by 3 bases, with 5 bases of the junction left unmatched. This CDR3 is CSASRTSGYEQYF. The CDR3 nucleotides are TGCAGTGCCAGCCGGACTAGCGGCTACGAGCAGTACTTC.

A note on this clonotype: This may stem from a read error, because a much larger clone lies one nucleotide away. Because the CDR3 is missing its conserved closing phenylalanine or tryptophan, this is likely a read error. The chain recombines TRBV2 with TRBJ1-5; no clear D. This CDR3 contains 13 residues. Trimming cost V 8 bases and J 0 bases, with 8 bases left between them. The V gene's germline CDR1 is SNHLY and CDR2 FYNNEI. This CDR3 is CASSRYSNQPQHL. The CDR3 region has the DNA TGTGCCAGCTCCCGTTATAGCAATCAGCCCCAGCATCTT.